This T cell receptor (beta chain) was documented in a study of relationships among human T cell subsets. With V trimmed by 4 bases and J by 2 bases, 9 bases remained unmatched. This CDR3 has 16 amino acids. Germline CDR1 is MNHNS and CDR2 is SASEGT. Points from the study as a whole: Many CDR3s were shared across Th1, Th2 and regulatory subsets. Some CD4+CD8+ double-positive cells may remain after bead sorting. Regulatory and Th2 subsets had few clones over 100 reads, unlike CD8+ cytotoxic cells.

Regarding this clonotype: Its antigen remains unidentified.

Regulatory T cells were selected from positively selected CD4+ cells using anti-CD25 beads. Magnetic beads coated with subset-specific antibodies isolated the T cell subsets. From mRNA, alpha and beta CDR3 regions were amplified using semiquantitative ARM-PCR. Exponential amplification used communal superprimers after tagged nested gene-specific primers in ARM-PCR. TCRdb reprocessed the multiplex PCR reads with MiXCR, giving one entry per CDR3 protein. The sample lists fewer than 15,000 distinct CDR3 sequences; about 60% were seen once. This chain uses TRBV6-1 with TRBJ2-3, with 7 nucleotides matching TRBD1. Sequenced material: Tregs sorted from blood. This receptor was obtained from a middle-aged man in good health. CDR3 protein: CASSVRRDSPTDTQYF. As DNA, the CDR3 is TGTGCCAGCAGTGTCCGCCGGGACAGCCCCACAGATACGCAGTATTTT.